The 3 T cell receptor beta chains below come from one sample, sequenced in a study of shared clonotypes between healthy human individuals. Clones were sequenced by immunoSEQ multiplex PCR, and TCRdb holds only the in-frame ones, with some missing. The sample has hundreds of thousands of clones; roughly 72% are singletons. The sequenced sample was PBMCs. These receptors all stem from a middle-aged woman in good health. Some clones in this sample may be carry-over from other donors' samples.

With regard to this clone: It may be a read error: a sequence one base away is much more abundant. The chain recombines TRBV6-5 with TRBJ2-5; D is uncertain. TRBJ2-7 explains the end of the DNA better; the J call may be wrong. CDR3 length: 14 amino acids. Germline values: CDR1 MNHEY, CDR2 SVGAGI. The DNA for the CDR3 is TGTGCCAGCACCACTGGCGGCAGGATCTACGAGCAGTACTTC. It encodes CASTTGGRIYEQYF.

The V and J genes are TRBV7-3 and TRBJ1-1; TRBD1 aligns across 8 bases. Germline CDR1 SGHTA, CDR2 FQGTGA. This CDR3 comprises 14 residues. J gave up 0 bases and V 4 bases, and 1 base lay outside the gene matches. The CDR3 loop reads CASSSQGVNTEAFF. CDR3 in DNA: TGTGCCAGCAGCTCACAGGGGGTGAACACTGAAGCTTTCTTT.

The chain employs TRBV6-5 and TRBJ2-7, with D perhaps matching TRBD2 (6 bases). The CDR3 has 14 amino acids. Per the germline V gene, CDR1 is MNHEY and CDR2 is SVGAGI. V gave up 7 bases and J gave up 7 bases, with 20 bases separating them. CDR3 bases: TGTGCCAGCACCCGGGACTTTTCTCAAGGAGAGCAGTACTTC. Amino acids: CASTRDFSQGEQYF.